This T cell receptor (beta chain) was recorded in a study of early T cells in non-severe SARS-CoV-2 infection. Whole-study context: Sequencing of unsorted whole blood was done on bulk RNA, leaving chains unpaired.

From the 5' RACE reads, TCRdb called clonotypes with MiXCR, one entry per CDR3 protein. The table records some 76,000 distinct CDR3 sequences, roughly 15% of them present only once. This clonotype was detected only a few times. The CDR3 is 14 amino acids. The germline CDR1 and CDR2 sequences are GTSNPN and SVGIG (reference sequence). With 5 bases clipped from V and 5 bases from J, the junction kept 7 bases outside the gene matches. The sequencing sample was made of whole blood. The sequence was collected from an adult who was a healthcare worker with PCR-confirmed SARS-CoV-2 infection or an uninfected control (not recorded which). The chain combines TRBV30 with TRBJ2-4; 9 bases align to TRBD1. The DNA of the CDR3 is TGTGCCTGGGCCCCGGGGGACAGGGAAAACATTCAGTACTTC. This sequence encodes CAWAPGDRENIQYF.